These 18 T cell receptor beta chains originate from one sample sequenced in a study of graft-versus-host responses after intestinal transplantation. The table came from immunoSEQ multiplex PCR; TCRdb's copy has only in-frame clones and leaves some out. Counted here are roughly 45,000 clones, about 95% occurring once; the ten biggest clones make up about 1.4%. The material sequenced was PBMCs, taken about 11 months after intestinal transplant. Receptors originate from a human patient who received an intestinal transplant, so some T cells may come from the graft donor.

This CDR3 is CASRPQGSYEQYF. The CDR3 bases are TGTGCCAGCCGACCACAGGGATCATACGAGCAGTACTTC. The chain is built from TRBV7-9 and TRBJ2-7; possibly TRBD1 for D (6 bases). Germline lookup yields CDR1 SEHNR and CDR2 FQNEAQ (reference sequence). Between the trimmed V and J ends, which lost 8 bases and 4 bases, there was a span of 15 bases. The CDR3 length is 13 residues.

The CDR3, as DNA: TGTGCCAGCAGCGTAGTTATGGGCGGGCAAGAGACCCAGTACTTC. This codes for CASSVVMGGQETQYF. J is TRBJ2-5 and V is TRBV9; possibly TRBD2 for D (5 bases). V lost 0 bases and J lost 2, with 11 bases in between. Germline V gene data show CDR1 as SGDLS and CDR2 as YYNGEE. CDR3 length: 15 amino acids. Full variable domain (rest looked up from reference TRBV9 and TRBJ2-5): DSGVTQTPKHLITATGQRVTLRCSPRSGDLSVYWYQQSLDQGLQFLIQYYNGEERAKGNILERFSAQQFPDLHSELNLSSLELGDSALYFCASSVVMGGQETQYFGPGTRLLVL.

The rearrangement links TRBV4-1 to TRBJ2-1, with no clear D. The V and J ends lost 0 bases and 5 bases respectively, with 14 bases between them. The CDR3 is 16 residues long. From germline, CDR1 is MGHRA and CDR2 YSYEKL. CDR3 DNA: TGCGCCAGCAGCCAAGAAATTGGGCCAGTTGACAATGAGCAGTTCTTC. This sequence encodes CASSQEIGPVDNEQFF.

The rearrangement links TRBV6-5 to TRBJ1-2; 7 positions match TRBD1. The CDR3 length is 13 residues. Germline CDR1 and CDR2: MNHEY and SVGAGI. J lost 2 bases, V lost 6 bases, and 3 bases had no gene match. Here the CDR3 reads CASSLDRNYGYTF. DNA of the CDR3: TGTGCCAGCAGCCTGGACAGGAACTATGGCTACACCTTC.

This clone was counted once. CDR3 sequence: CASSPEEIYEQYF. CDR3 nucleotides: TGTGCCAGCAGCCCCGAGGAGATCTACGAGCAGTACTTC. The chain employs TRBV7-9 and TRBJ2-7; D unclear. Germline CDR1 SEHNR, CDR2 FQNEAQ (reference sequence). The CDR3 extends over 13 amino acids. The V end lost 5 bases, the J end lost 3 bases, and 11 bases lay between the germline ends.

The chain is built from TRBV19 and TRBJ2-2, with D perhaps given as TRBD1 or TRBD2 (6 bases each). V lost 7 bases, J lost 1 base, and 16 bases lay in between. Germline V gene sequence: CDR1 LNHDA, CDR2 SQIVND (reference sequence). This CDR3 comprises 16 residues. The CDR3 loop is CASTPWGRGNTGELFF. Written as DNA, the CDR3 is TGTGCCAGTACCCCATGGGGGCGGGGGAACACCGGGGAGCTGTTTTTT.

The rearrangement joins TRBV7-6 to TRBJ2-3, with 9 bases identical to TRBD2. Germline CDR1 SGHVS, CDR2 FNYEAQ. CDR3 length: 18 amino acids. With V trimmed by 0 bases and J by 9 bases, 16 bases remained unmatched. The CDR3 DNA reads as TGTGCCAGCAGCTTAGCCCCCCCGAGCGGGGGGACCCCAGGGACGCAGTATTTT. It is translated as CASSLAPPSGGTPGTQYF.

The chain links TRBV19 to TRBJ1-5; 7 bases map to TRBD1. CDR1 is LNHDA, CDR2 SQIVND, per germline (reference sequence). This CDR3 region has 17 residues. The V segment lost 4 bases and the J segment 4 bases; nucleotides outside the gene matches: 13. The CDR3 protein is CASSTAPDRVQNQPQHF. The DNA of the CDR3 is TGTGCCAGTAGTACAGCACCCGACAGGGTCCAAAATCAGCCCCAGCATTTT.

V gene TRBV7-3 combines with J gene TRBJ2-5; 11 bases align to TRBD2. The last part of the DNA fits TRBJ2-7 better; the J call may be wrong. This CDR3 comprises 14 residues. Germline CDR1 is SGHTA and CDR2 is FQGTGA. CDR3 in amino acids: CASSHSGGAYEQYF. The CDR3 bases are TGTGCCAGCAGCCATAGCGGGGGGGCCTACGAGCAGTACTTC.

V usage is TRBV2 and J usage is TRBJ2-7, with 7 bases aligning to TRBD1. Germline CDR1 SNHLY, CDR2 FYNNEI. The CDR3 contains 16 residues. The junction had 9 bases not matched to a gene; V was cut back by 1 base and J by 3 bases. The CDR3 nucleotides read TGTGCCAGCAGTGAAGGGGTGGGGGACAGACGCTACGAGCAGTACTTC. This encodes CASSEGVGDRRYEQYF.

The rearrangement joins TRBV4-2 to TRBJ1-6; D is uncertain. The CDR3 contains 18 residues. Trimming shortened V by 0 bases and J by 0 bases, and 12 bases separated the two germline ends. In germline, CDR1 is LGHNA, CDR2 YNFKEQ. CDR3 sequence: CASSQDRLIFSYNSPLHF. DNA of the CDR3: TGTGCCAGCAGCCAAGATCGGCTAATCTTCTCCTATAATTCACCCCTCCACTTT.

The CDR3 here is CASSADRASNQPQHF. Here the CDR3 DNA reads TGTGCCAGCAGCGCCGACAGGGCTAGCAATCAGCCCCAGCATTTT. This chain connects TRBV2 to TRBJ1-5; 7 bases map to TRBD1. The CDR3 runs 15 residues. With 6 bases clipped from V and 0 bases from J, the junction kept 5 bases outside the gene matches. Germline assignment: CDR1 SNHLY and CDR2 FYNNEI.

The DNA of the CDR3 is TGCGCCAGCAGCTTGTCGGCCTCCTCAGATACGCAGTATTTT. It is translated as CASSLSASSDTQYF. The chain is built from TRBV5-1 and TRBJ2-3; the D is unclear. Germline lookup yields CDR1 SGHRS and CDR2 YFSETQ. With 1 base removed from V and 4 bases from J, the gap between germline ends came to 10 bases. CDR3 length equals 14 residues.

J is TRBJ2-4 and V is TRBV29-1; D is unclear. Per germline, CDR1 SQVTM and CDR2 ANQGSEA. The V end lost 5 bases, the J end lost 0 bases, and 14 bases lay between the germline ends. The CDR3 is 15 amino acids. CDR3: CSVLNTVLAKNIQYF. The CDR3 bases are TGCAGCGTTCTCAACACGGTACTAGCCAAAAACATTCAGTACTTC. Full variable domain (rest looked up from reference TRBV29-1 and TRBJ2-4): SAVISQKPSRDICQRGTSLTIQCQVDSQVTMMFWYRQQPGQSLTLIATANQGSEATYESGFVIDKFPISRPNLTFSTLTVSNMSPEDSSIYLCSVLNTVLAKNIQYFGAGTRLSVL.

V gene TRBV5-1 combines with J gene TRBJ2-7; tentatively, D is TRBD2 (6 bases). Trimming cost V 0 bases and J 0 bases, with 13 bases left between them. CDR1 is SGHRS, CDR2 YFSETQ, per germline. The length of the CDR3 is 16 residues. CDR3 nucleotide sequence: TGCGCCAGCAGCTTGGGGGCGGGGAAAGACTCCTACGAGCAGTACTTC. This sequence encodes CASSLGAGKDSYEQYF.

The gene calls are TRBV2 and TRBJ2-7, with D possibly matching TRBD2 (5 bases). Trimming took 4 bases from V and 5 from J, leaving 18 bases between them. The CDR3 has 15 residues. Germline V CDR1 and CDR2: SNHLY, FYNNEI. CDR3 region: CASSVNGYLAHEQYF. CDR3 nucleotide sequence: TGTGCCAGCAGTGTAAATGGATACCTAGCCCACGAGCAGTACTTC. The entire variable domain, with the rest obtained from reference TRBV2 and TRBJ2-7, is as follows: EPEVTQTPSHQVTQMGQEVILRCVPISNHLYFYWYRQILGQKVEFLVSFYNNEISEKSEIFDDQFSVERPDGSNFTLKIRSTKLEDSAMYFCASSVNGYLAHEQYFGPGTRLTVT.

V gene TRBV2 combines with J gene TRBJ2-7; TRBD2 aligns across 11 bases. This CDR3 spans 12 amino acids. V gave up 6 bases and J gave up 13 bases; unmatched junction bases: 8. From germline, CDR1 is SNHLY and CDR2 FYNNEI. Here the CDR3 reads CASRAGLAGDYF. The CDR3 DNA is TGTGCCAGCAGGGCCGGACTAGCGGGCGACTACTTC.

V usage is TRBV5-1 and J usage is TRBJ1-6; TRBD1 is a possible D gene (5 bases). Germline CDR1 SGHRS, CDR2 YFSETQ. The CDR3 spans 15 residues. V lost 4 bases and J lost 8, with 16 bases in between. The CDR3 coding sequence is TGCGCCAGCAGCCACGGGACCCCCGGACATTCACCCCTCCACTTT. Its protein product is CASSHGTPGHSPLHF.